This T cell receptor (beta chain) was sequenced in a study of blood T cell repertoires in COVID-19. The CDR3 covers 14 residues. Trimming left V 6 bases short and J 0 bases short, with 11 bases between. The V gene's germline CDR1 is KGHSH and CDR2 LQKENI. Method: immunoSEQ multiplex PCR; TCRdb's copy keeps in-frame clones and lacks some. There are around 130,000 clones in the sample; about 76% occur only once, and about a fifth lies in the top ten. The sample was peripheral blood. This receptor was identified in a man older than 75 with acute or convalescent COVID-19. The rearrangement joins TRBV18 to TRBJ1-1; D ambiguous. In DNA, the CDR3 is TGTGCCAGCTCCTTCAACGTAGTGAACACTGAAGCTTTCTTT. Residues: CASSFNVVNTEAFF.